These T cell receptor beta chains were read from a single sample in a study of blood T cell repertoires in COVID-19. TCRdb keeps only in-frame clones here, not all; method: immunoSEQ multiplex PCR. The sample consists of a few hundred thousand clones, 86% of them appearing once. What was sequenced was peripheral blood. These receptors all come from a woman in her sixties with COVID-19, enrolled during active disease. Both conserved end residues are part of each CDR3. The order of the fields is V gene, J gene, clone size, D gene, CDR3 DNA, CDR3 protein. The D gene is left open where the match is weak. Expanded clones get a size class; other rows say once, few or many, or leave the size out.

TRBV12-5	TRBJ2-1	.	.	TGTGCTAGTGGTTGGATCGGGAGCTCCTACAATGAGCAGTTCTTC	CASGWIGSSYNEQFF
TRBV14	TRBJ2-3	few	TRBD2	TGTGCCAGCAGCCTCTTGGCTAGCGGGGTAGATACGCAGTATTTT	CASSLLASGVDTQYF
TRBV18	TRBJ1-1	.	.	TGTGCCAGCTCGCAAGGGGTGAACACTGAAGCTTTCTTT	CASSQGVNTEAFF
TRBV5-1	TRBJ2-7	.	TRBD1	TGCGCCAGCAGCCCCGGGGACAGGGTAGAGCAGTACTTC	CASSPGDRVEQYF
TRBV11-2	TRBJ2-4	.	.	TGTGCCAGCAGCTTAGGAGCGGCGCTAGCCAAAAACATTCAGTACTTC	CASSLGAALAKNIQYF
TRBV2	TRBJ1-4	.	.	TGTGCCAGCAGTGTTTCAGTCGATTATAATGAAAAACTGTTTTTT	CASSVSVDYNEKLFF
TRBV13	TRBJ2-7	.	.	TGTGCCAGCACGGCGGGGCGGTCCTACGAGCAGTACTTC	CASTAGRSYEQYF
TRBV6-2/TRBV6-3	TRBJ2-6	.	.	TGTGCCAGCAGCTCGGGACTGATCTTCTCTGGGGCCAACGTCCTGACTTTC	CASSSGLIFSGANVLTF
TRBV28	TRBJ1-1	.	TRBD1	TGTGCCAGCAGTTTACCGGGGACAGGTGAAGCTTTCTTT	CASSLPGTGEAFF
TRBV7-2	TRBJ1-4	.	TRBD1	TGTGCCAGCAGCCCCAACAGGGGGCGTGAAAAACTGTTTTTT	CASSPNRGREKLFF
TRBV11-3	TRBJ2-2	.	.	TGTGCCAGCACCTACCTCAGGGGCGAGAACACCGGGGAGCTGTTTTTT	CASTYLRGENTGELFF
TRBV7-3	TRBJ2-2	.	TRBD1	TGTGCCAGCAGTGTGGGACAGGGGGCGGCCGGGGAGCTGTTTTTT	CASSVGQGAAGELFF
TRBV30	TRBJ1-5	.	.	TGTGCCTGGAGTCAGGGTTTGTATCAGCCCCAGCATTTT	CAWSQGLYQPQHF
TRBV11-3	TRBJ2-5	.	TRBD1	TGTGCCAGCAGCTTTGAGTCGGGACAGGGATGGTATGAGACCCAGTACTTC	CASSFESGQGWYETQYF
TRBV6-5	TRBJ2-2	.	TRBD1	TGTGCCAGCACCCGGGACAGGGAGAACACCGGGGAGCTGTTTTTT	CASTRDRENTGELFF
TRBV18	TRBJ2-5	.	.	TGTGCCAGCTCACCACTAACCGGGACACAGACGGGGCTCCAAGAGACCCAGTACTTC	CASSPLTGTQTGLQETQYF
TRBV2	TRBJ1-3	few	.	TGTGCCAGTAACCCCCCAGGTGCTGGAAACACCATATATTTT	CASNPPGAGNTIYF
TRBV11-2	TRBJ1-1	.	.	TGTGCCAGCAGTTATGGGAGAGGGAGGGGGAACACTGAAGCTTTCTTT	CASSYGRGRGNTEAFF
TRBV11-3	TRBJ2-2	.	.	TGTGCCAGCAACCAGGGTACCGGGGAGCTGTTTTTT	CASNQGTGELFF
TRBV9	TRBJ2-3	.	TRBD1	TGTGCCAGCAGCGTAGCCCCCGTAGGACAGGGGGCAGAGTCAGATACGCAGTATTTT	CASSVAPVGQGAESDTQYF
TRBV7-9	TRBJ2-2	.	.	TGTGCCAGCGACAGAGAACTATCCACCGGGGAGCTGTTTTTT	CASDRELSTGELFF
TRBV11-3	TRBJ2-5	.	TRBD2	TGTGCCAGCAGCCACGGGGGGAACCAAGAGACCCAGTACTTC	CASSHGGNQETQYF
TRBV7-2	TRBJ1-4	.	TRBD1	TGTGCCAGCAGCTTAAGTCCAGGGGTGGGACAGGGGGCGAGAAAACTGTTTTTT	CASSLSPGVGQGARKLFF
TRBV6-5	TRBJ2-5	.	TRBD1	TGTGCCAGCAGTCCACCTGGACAGGGTGAGACCCAGTACTTC	CASSPPGQGETQYF
TRBV19	TRBJ1-5	.	.	TGTGCCAGCCACCAAAGAGGACAGATTTATCAGCCCCAGCATTTT	CASHQRGQIYQPQHF
TRBV7-2	TRBJ1-6	.	TRBD1	TGTGCCAGCAGCTTAGGGACAGGGTCTAATTCACCCCTCCACTTT	CASSLGTGSNSPLHF
TRBV27	TRBJ1-2	.	.	TGTGCCAGCAGTTTAACCAGGGAATATGGCTACACCTTC	CASSLTREYGYTF
TRBV6-5	TRBJ2-3	.	TRBD2	TGTGCCAGCAGTTACCGGGCGGGGGGTGCGGATACGCAGTATTTT	CASSYRAGGADTQYF
TRBV5-8	TRBJ2-7	.	.	TGTGCCAGCAGCTTGGGGCAGGCAAACGCCTACGAGCAGTACTTC	CASSLGQANAYEQYF
TRBV6-5	TRBJ2-7	.	TRBD1	TGTGCCAGCACCTATTTACCGACAGGGACCTACGAGCAGTACTTC	CASTYLPTGTYEQYF
TRBV21-1	TRBJ1-2	once	.	TGTGCCAGCAGCAAAACTCTGGGCGGCTACACCTTC	CASSKTLGGYTF
TRBV6-5	TRBJ2-1	.	TRBD2	TGTGCCAGTCGGGAGGCCTCCTACAATGAGCAGTTCTTC	CASREASYNEQFF
TRBV6-6	TRBJ2-1	.	.	TGTGCCAGCGCGGGGGCAGGTAGTGCGGGGTACAATGAGCAGTTCTTC	CASAGAGSAGYNEQFF